This T cell receptor beta chain was identified during a study of blood T cell repertoires in COVID-19. Overall study: Collection of acute and convalescent COVID-19 samples took place in the United States, Italy and Spain. The cDNA or gDNA used as material had been derived from T cells, B-cell-depleted T cells, or PBMCs.

This clone was detected only a few times. Original data processing: From reference gene primer amplification, estimates of nucleated cell counts were derived. Sequenced by immunoSEQ multiplex PCR; TCRdb stores in-frame clones only, minus some. V, J and clone size are taken as reported in that table, and D and trimming were inferred from the DNA itself. This sample has 15,000 to 20,000 clones, with around 88% found just once. The TCR was taken from a woman aged 55-69 years with active COVID-19. The sequencing sample was made of peripheral blood.

The CDR3 sequence: CASSLDRFSYNEQFF. The DNA of the CDR3 is TGTGCCAGCAGCTTAGATCGGTTCTCCTACAATGAGCAGTTCTTC. V and J are TRBV11-3 and TRBJ2-1; D is unclear. Germline V gene data show CDR1 as SGHNT and CDR2 as YENEEA. CDR3 length: 15 amino acids. Trimming removed 0 bases at V and 0 bases at J, with 6 bases between.